Listed below are T cell receptor beta chains from one sample, sequenced in a study of T cells after yellow fever vaccination. TCRdb re-analysed the 5' RACE reads in MiXCR, keeping a single row per CDR3 protein. This sample has roughly 330,000 distinct CDR3 sequences, with around 7.3% found just once. The specimen was PBMCs, collected around 45 days after the first yellow fever vaccination. The receptors come from a man younger than 35 who received the YFV17D yellow fever vaccine. CDR3s include the opening cysteine and the closing phenylalanine or tryptophan. Each record gives: J gene, V gene, clone size, D gene, CDR3 protein, CDR3 DNA. A D gene is named only where the DNA matches it firmly. Clone sizes are given selectively: once, few, many, or a class where the clone is expanded.

TRBJ1-4	TRBV6-1	few	TRBD1	CASSPGQGLEKLFF	TGTGCCAGCAGCCCTGGACAGGGACTTGAAAAACTGTTTTTT
TRBJ2-4	TRBV25-1	-	-	CASSEGGYSKNIQYF	TGTGCCAGCAGTGAAGGGGGGTATAGCAAAAACATTCAGTACTTC
TRBJ1-6	TRBV20-1	few	-	CSASWGANSPLHF	TGCAGTGCTAGCTGGGGCGCGAACTCACCCCTCCACTTT
TRBJ2-6	TRBV12-3/TRBV12-4	-	-	CASSQSWGRKESSGANVLTF	TGTGCCAGCAGCCAATCCTGGGGACGGAAAGAAAGCTCTGGGGCCAACGTCCTGACTTTC
TRBJ2-3	TRBV11-3	few	TRBD2	CASSSGTSERDTQYF	TGTGCCAGCAGCTCAGGGACTAGCGAGAGAGATACGCAGTATTTT
TRBJ2-1	TRBV20-1	many	-	CSASGAPYNEQFF	TGCAGTGCTTCCGGCGCACCGTACAATGAGCAGTTCTTC
TRBJ2-3	TRBV7-9	-	-	CASSYDGSPDTQYF	TGTGCCAGCAGTTACGACGGCTCCCCAGATACGCAGTATTTT
TRBJ2-4	TRBV12-3/TRBV12-4	few	TRBD1	CASSLAQDRERNIQYF	TGTGCCAGCAGCCTGGCACAAGACAGGGAGAGGAACATTCAGTACTTC
TRBJ2-7	TRBV9	many	-	CASSVADGGASYEQYF	TGTGCCAGCAGCGTAGCGGATGGGGGGGCATCCTACGAGCAGTACTTC
TRBJ2-5	TRBV11-2	-	-	CASSLGTAAETQYF	TGTGCCAGCAGCTTAGGGACGGCGGCGGAGACCCAGTACTTC
TRBJ1-1	TRBV18	few	TRBD1	CASSPLGQGGIENTEAFF	TGTGCCAGCTCACCATTGGGACAGGGGGGGATCGAGAACACTGAAGCTTTCTTT
TRBJ2-2	TRBV7-7	few	TRBD1	CASSVGQGPNTGELFF	TGTGCTAGCAGCGTAGGACAGGGCCCGAACACCGGGGAGCTGTTTTTT
TRBJ1-1	TRBV20-1	-	TRBD1	CSAIGTGGARYTEAFF	TGCAGTGCTATTGGGACAGGTGGGGCTAGATACACTGAAGCTTTCTTT
TRBJ2-5	TRBV7-2	few	-	CASSSPVWVQETQYF	TGTGCCAGCAGTTCCCCCGTGTGGGTCCAAGAGACCCAGTACTTC
TRBJ1-1	TRBV6-5	few	-	CASSYGEGRTEAFF	TGTGCCAGCAGTTACGGCGAGGGGCGGACTGAAGCTTTCTTT
TRBJ1-2	TRBV4-3	few	TRBD1	CASSHPGQGNYGYTF	TGCGCCAGCAGCCACCCGGGACAGGGGAACTATGGCTACACCTTC
TRBJ2-6	TRBV6-2/TRBV6-3	few	TRBD1	CASSSGQGGAANVLTF	TGTGCCAGCAGCTCTGGACAGGGGGGAGCGGCCAACGTCCTGACTTTC
TRBJ1-5	TRBV2	-	-	CASKDSFISNQPQHF	TGTGCCAGCAAGGACTCGTTCATTAGCAATCAGCCCCAGCATTTT
TRBJ1-3	TRBV29-1	few	-	CSVWGSAGNTIYF	TGCAGCGTTTGGGGTTCGGCTGGAAACACCATATATTTT
TRBJ2-3	TRBV12-3/TRBV12-4	many	TRBD2	CASSFGLAGNTDTQYF	TGTGCCAGCAGTTTCGGGCTAGCGGGGAACACAGATACGCAGTATTTT
TRBJ1-2	TRBV14	-	-	CASGPGGVGYTF	TGTGCCAGCGGACCGGGGGGCGTTGGCTACACCTTC
TRBJ1-2	TRBV25-1	-	-	CASRGDHLHGYTF	TGTGCCAGCAGAGGGGACCACCTGCATGGCTACACCTTC
TRBJ1-4	TRBV12-3/TRBV12-4	few	-	CASTLGQHNEKLFF	TGTGCCAGCACCTTAGGACAGCATAATGAAAAACTGTTTTTT
TRBJ2-5	TRBV5-4	many	TRBD2	CASSPGLAGGTQYF	TGTGCCAGCAGCCCAGGACTAGCGGGGGGGACCCAGTACTTC
TRBJ2-4	TRBV7-3	-	-	CASSRDTLSKNIQYF	TGTGCCAGCAGCCGGGACACCCTATCCAAAAACATTCAGTACTTC
TRBJ1-5	TRBV21-1	few	-	CASSKRGPGQGGQPQHF	TGTGCCAGCAGCAAAAGGGGACCGGGACAGGGCGGCCAGCCCCAGCATTTT